The following is a T cell receptor (beta chain) sequence with its context. Looked up from germline, CDR1 is SGDLS and CDR2 is YYNGEE. Trimming took off 0 bases at V and 4 bases at J, with 11 bases between the two ends. The CDR3 consists of 14 residues. This entry is derived from a study of blood T cell repertoires in COVID-19. Produced via immunoSEQ multiplex PCR; TCRdb's table is partial and in-frame only. The data hold more than 450,000 clones, with about nine tenths observed a single time. V is TRBV9 and J is TRBJ2-7; perhaps TRBD2 as D (6 bases). What was sequenced was PBMCs or T cells enriched from blood (not recorded which). The receptor comes from a young woman who had recovered from COVID-19. CDR3 nucleotide sequence: TGTGCCAGCAGCGTAGGGGGGGTGGAATACGAGCAGTACTTC. It yields the protein CASSVGGVEYEQYF.